This TCR beta chain was sequenced in a study of tumor and adjacent non-tumor tissue in lung cancer. A note on this clonotype: Relative to the germline gene, one junction end is altered; a read error may explain this.

The length of the CDR3 is 13 residues. The germline gives CDR1 SGHAT, CDR2 FQNNGV. RNA was extracted from bulk tissue without any cell sorting. A modified ARM-PCR protocol with three rounds of nested PCR amplified TCRbeta. TCRdb re-derived calls from the multiplex PCR reads in MiXCR, one entry per CDR3 protein. The repertoire has 200,000 or so distinct CDR3 sequences, 60% to 85% of them found once; the top ten carry almost 25%. The chain combines TRBV11-2 with TRBJ2-5; possibly TRBD1 for D (5 bases). This TCR derives from a man aged 55 to 69 with non-small cell lung cancer. The specimen sequenced was lung tumor tissue. Written as DNA, the CDR3 is TGTACCAGCAGGTTAGGGCCAGGGGAGACCCAGTACTTC. This codes for CTSRLGPGETQYF.